The 29 T cell receptor beta chains below come from one sample, sequenced in a study of cytomegalovirus exposure and HLA in healthy donors (dated by TCRdb to about 2017). The library came from the immunoSEQ multiplex PCR assay. For the multiplex PCR, a mixture combining 60 forward primers for TCR Vbeta segments and 13 reverse primers for TCR Jbeta segments was used. This is the immuneACCESS table as TCRdb keeps it, with only in-frame sequences that have V and J called. A part of the clones is gone; compared with another copy, unresolved V genes explain less than half, and the rest is unexplained. The sample table holds about 140,000 clones, of which roughly 80% were seen once. The ten largest account for approximately 15% of the sample. Sequencing input: PBMCs. The receptors shown here come from a woman in her thirties or forties in good health and CMV-seronegative.

This clone was observed a few times. The CDR3 DNA reads TGTGCCACCAGCAGGACTAGCGGGAGGTCCTACGAGCAGTACTTC. It specifies CATSRTSGRSYEQYF. This sequence joins TRBV15 and TRBJ2-5, with 13 nucleotides matching TRBD2. The end of the DNA aligns better with TRBJ2-7, so the J call may be wrong. This CDR3 spans 15 amino acids. Germline V gene data show CDR1 as LNHNV and CDR2 as YYDKDF (reference sequence).

This chain links TRBV7-8 with TRBJ1-4; D is unclear. The V gene lost 6 bases and the J gene lost 0 bases, with 11 bases spanning the gap. The V gene's germline CDR1 is SGHVS and CDR2 FQNEAQ. The CDR3 has 15 amino acids. CDR3 residues: CASSPSTTTNEKLFF. For the CDR3, the DNA is TGTGCCAGCAGTCCCTCGACAACAACTAATGAAAAACTGTTTTTT.

The V and J genes are TRBV7-8 and TRBJ2-1; 7 bases line up with TRBD1. CDR1 is SGHVS and CDR2 is FQNEAQ in the germline V gene. The length of the CDR3 is 20 residues. Trimming at V came to 5 bases and at J to 2 bases, leaving 21 bases not matched to a gene. The CDR3 DNA reads TGTGCCAGCAGCCAAAGGCCGGGACAGCAAAATCCTGGCACCTACAATGAGCAGTTCTTC. Translation gives CASSQRPGQQNPGTYNEQFF.

The chain carries TRBV18 and TRBJ1-2; D remains ambiguous. Germline V gene lookup returns CDR1 KGHSH and CDR2 LQKENI. Trimming cost V 6 bases and J 5 bases, with 19 bases left between them. CDR3 length: 15 amino acids. CDR3 in amino acids: CASSPGNAEYYGYTF. The CDR3 DNA is TGTGCCAGCTCGCCAGGAAATGCGGAGTATTATGGCTACACCTTC.

The chain recombines TRBV6-5 with TRBJ1-1; D may be TRBD1 (5 bases). Germline CDR1 and CDR2: MNHEY and SVGAGI. CDR3 size: 12 residues. The germline V and J ends were trimmed by 9 bases and 8 bases, with 16 bases remaining between them. For the CDR3, the DNA is TGTGCCAGGGGTTCTGACAGCTTAGAAGCTTTCTTT. Amino acid sequence: CARGSDSLEAFF.

This clone has only one observation. Compared with germline, one end of the junction differs, possibly owing to a read error. The chain couples TRBV7-9 to TRBJ2-6; possibly TRBD1 for D (6 bases). This CDR3 contains 16 residues. Germline CDR1 and CDR2: SEHNR and FQNEAQ (reference sequence). CDR3 loop: CSSSVRQVSGANVLTF. CDR3 DNA: TGTTCCAGCAGCGTAAGACAGGTCTCTGGGGCCAACGTCCTGACTTTC.

The V gene is TRBV27, the J gene TRBJ2-5; TRBD2 agrees at 7 bases. The assigned J gene may be wrong: the sequence end matches TRBJ2-7 better. The CDR3 is 14 residues long. Germline values: CDR1 MNHEY, CDR2 SMNVEV (reference sequence). The CDR3 DNA reads as TGTGCCAGCAGCCCCCGGGCTAGCGGTTACGAGCAGTACTTC. This translates into CASSPRASGYEQYF.

This chain connects TRBV2 to TRBJ2-5, with 8 nucleotides matching TRBD1. With the DNA end fitting TRBJ2-7 better, the J assignment may be wrong. This CDR3 is built from 14 residues. The germline V gene has CDR1 SNHLY and CDR2 FYNNEI. CDR3 residues: CASSPGQGVDEQYF. As DNA, the CDR3 is TGTGCCAGCAGTCCTGGACAGGGTGTCGACGAGCAGTACTTC.

The chain links TRBV10-2 to TRBJ2-1; 10 bases are a match to TRBD2. Germline-derived CDR1 and CDR2 are WSHSY and SAAADI. The V segment lost 0 bases and the J segment 4 bases; nucleotides outside the gene matches: 3. This CDR3 comprises 16 residues. CDR3 nucleotides: TGCGCCAGCAGTGAGTCAAGCGGGGGGGCGTACAATGAGCAGTTCTTC. Amino acid sequence: CASSESSGGAYNEQFF.

V usage is TRBV27 and J usage is TRBJ2-3, with no clear D. The CDR3 totals 18 residues. Germline V gene data show CDR1 as MNHEY and CDR2 as SMNVEV (reference sequence). The ends were cut back, 2 bases at V and 0 bases at J, with 18 bases in the middle. CDR3 sequence reads: CASSLGVRIRPSTDTQYF. The DNA for the CDR3 is TGTGCCAGCAGTTTAGGAGTTCGGATAAGGCCTAGCACAGATACGCAGTATTTT.

This clone showed up just once. V gene TRBV19 combines with J gene TRBJ2-3, with 9 positions matching TRBD2. CDR3 length: 15 residues. CDR1 and CDR2 (germline): LNHDA, SQIVND (reference sequence). V lost 6 bases to trimming and J lost 6 bases; unmatched junction nucleotides: 10. In nucleotides, the CDR3 is TGTGCCAGTAGACATAGCGGGAGCGAGGCGGATACGCAGTATTTT. Translated, it gives CASRHSGSEADTQYF.

J is TRBJ1-2 and V is TRBV5-1; D is possibly TRBD1 (6 bases). Trimming pared 0 bases from V and 3 bases from J, leaving 12 bases between. Germline CDR1 SGHRS, CDR2 YFSETQ. There are 15 residues in the CDR3. The CDR3 region is CASSLAGGADYGYTF. Here the CDR3 DNA reads TGCGCCAGCAGCTTGGCGGGGGGCGCTGACTATGGCTACACCTTC.

This clone was counted a few times. The chain uses TRBV6-1 and TRBJ2-1; TRBD1 might be the D (6 bases). CDR3 length: 13 residues. Trimming shortened V by 3 bases and J by 14 bases, and 17 bases separated the two germline ends. The germline gives CDR1 MNHNS, CDR2 SASEGT. CDR3 protein: CASSESQGLNKFF. CDR3 bases: TGTGCCAGCAGTGAGTCGCAGGGGCTAAATAAGTTCTTC.

The chain joins TRBV7-8 to TRBJ1-1; 8 bases line up with TRBD1. CDR3 length equals 14 residues. Germline CDR1 reads SGHVS; CDR2 reads FQNEAQ. J was trimmed by 1 base and V by 3 bases; bases with no gene match: 1. The CDR3: CASSLGTGNTEAFF. The CDR3 DNA follows: TGTGCCAGCAGCTTGGGGACAGGGAACACTGAAGCTTTCTTT. The full variable domain, completed using reference TRBV7-8 and TRBJ1-1, is GAGVSQSPRYKVAKRGQDVALRCDPISGHVSLFWYQQALGQGPEFLTYFQNEAQLDKSGLPSDRFFAERPEGSVSTLKIQRTQQEDSAVYLCASSLGTGNTEAFFGQGTRLTVV.

The chain employs TRBV4-2 and TRBJ2-2, with TRBD2 matching 10 bases. Per germline, CDR1 LGHNA and CDR2 YNFKEQ. This CDR3 contains 17 residues. Germline trimming cut 4 bases from V and 2 bases from J; bases unmatched to any gene: 7. This CDR3 is CASSPGLAGVNTGELFF. The CDR3 bases are TGTGCCAGCAGCCCCGGGCTAGCGGGGGTAAACACCGGGGAGCTGTTTTTT.

The chain is built from TRBV4-3 and TRBJ1-5, with D perhaps matching TRBD1 (5 bases). Germline V gene data show CDR1 as LGHNA and CDR2 as YSLEER. V was pared by 6 bases and J by 6 bases, with 21 bases between. The CDR3 loop spans 16 amino acids. CDR3 region: CASSHQLGLDSQPQHF. CDR3 in DNA: TGCGCCAGCAGTCATCAATTGGGACTCGACAGTCAGCCCCAGCATTTT.

The CDR3 sequence is CASSPQPGTDSYNEQFF. In DNA, the CDR3 is TGTGCCAGCAGCCCCCAGCCCGGGACAGACTCCTACAATGAGCAGTTCTTC. J is TRBJ2-1 and V is TRBV7-6, with 7 bases that match TRBD1. The V gene's germline CDR1 is SGHVS and CDR2 FNYEAQ. The CDR3 extends over 17 amino acids. With 5 bases clipped from V and 0 bases from J, the junction kept 10 bases outside the gene matches. Full variable domain (missing parts from reference TRBV7-6 and TRBJ2-1): GAGVSQSPRYKVTKRGQDVALRCDPISGHVSLYWYRQALGQGPEFLTYFNYEAQQDKSGLPNDRFSAERPEGSISTLTIQRTEQRDSAMYRCASSPQPGTDSYNEQFFGPGTRLTVL.

V usage is TRBV28 and J usage is TRBJ1-5; D unclear. The germline V and J ends were trimmed by 6 bases and 0 bases, with 9 bases remaining between them. Germline CDR1 is MDHEN and CDR2 is SYDVKM. CDR3 size: 14 residues. Here the CDR3 DNA reads TGTGCCAGCAGCGACCGACTTAGCAATCAGCCCCAGCATTTT. Its translation: CASSDRLSNQPQHF.

The chain carries TRBV5-1 and TRBJ2-7; 10 bases match TRBD2. The length of the CDR3 is 16 residues. J gave up 7 bases and V 4 bases, and 14 bases lay outside the gene matches. The germline gives CDR1 SGHRS, CDR2 YFSETQ. This CDR3 reads CASSALAGGSPQEQYF. CDR3 bases: TGCGCCAGCAGCGCATTAGCGGGAGGCTCACCCCAGGAGCAGTACTTC.

Written as DNA, the CDR3 is TGTGCCAGCTCACCACGTTTAGAGAACACTGAAGCTTTCTTT. Translation: CASSPRLENTEAFF. The V call is TRBV18, the J call TRBJ1-1; no reliable D call. V shed 1 base and J shed 1 base, with 7 bases lying between them. CDR3 length: 14 amino acids. Germline V gene data show CDR1 as KGHSH and CDR2 as LQKENI.

In DNA form, the CDR3 reads TGTGCCAGCAGCTACTCCGGGACAGGGTCTACCGGGGAGCTGTTTTTT. This codes for CASSYSGTGSTGELFF. V gene TRBV7-9 combines with J gene TRBJ2-2; the match to TRBD1 covers 9 bases. The germline CDR1 and CDR2 sequences are SEHNR and FQNEAQ (reference sequence). The ends lost 4 bases at V and 5 bases at J; junction bases unmatched: 8. CDR3 size: 16 residues. Variable domain in full (rest from reference TRBV7-9 and TRBJ2-2): DTGVSQNPRHKITKRGQNVTFRCDPISEHNRLYWYRQTLGQGPEFLTYFQNEAQLEKSRLLSDRFSAERPKGSFSTLEIQRTEQGDSAMYLCASSYSGTGSTGELFFGEGSRLTVL.

Of note for this clone: The junction shows a germline mismatch at one end, possibly a read error. The rearrangement links TRBV7-9 to TRBJ2-4; 9 nucleotides agree with TRBD1. The CDR3 loop spans 17 amino acids. Germline V gene sequence: CDR1 SEHNR, CDR2 FQNEAQ (reference sequence). Here the CDR3 DNA reads TGTTCCAGCAGCTCCTTAAGACAGGGGGTAGTAGAAAACATTCAGTACTTC. Its translation is CSSSSLRQGVVENIQYF. Combining the CDR3 with reference TRBV7-9 and TRBJ2-4 gives the whole variable domain DTGVSQNPRHKITKRGQNVTFRCDPISEHNRLYWYRQTLGQGPEFLTYFQNEAQLEKSRLLSDRFSAERPKGSFSTLEIQRTEQGDSAMYLCSSSSLRQGVVENIQYFGAGTRLSVL.

The V gene is TRBV6-1, the J gene TRBJ2-3; D perhaps matches TRBD2 (7 bases). Germline assignment: CDR1 MNHNS and CDR2 SASEGT. Trimming removed 8 bases from V and 3 bases from J, with 15 bases in between. The CDR3 runs to 14 residues. The CDR3 sequence: CASSGGRMTDTQYF. The CDR3 DNA follows: TGTGCCAGCTCCGGGGGGCGCATGACAGATACGCAGTATTTT.

The chain carries TRBV7-9 and TRBJ1-3; 10 positions match TRBD1. Germline trimming cut 1 base from V and 2 bases from J; bases unmatched to any gene: 5. This CDR3 comprises 17 residues. Germline CDR1 SEHNR, CDR2 FQNEAQ (reference sequence). CDR3 nucleotide sequence: TGTGCCAGCAGCTTAGACGGGACAGGGGTGACTGGAAACACCATATATTTT. Translating it yields CASSLDGTGVTGNTIYF.

The chain is built from TRBV14 and TRBJ2-5; D gene uncertain. Germline V gene lookup returns CDR1 SGHDN and CDR2 FVKESK. This CDR3 has 13 residues. V was trimmed by 0 bases and J by 0 bases, leaving 2 bases between them. CDR3 residues: CASSQDYQETQYF. As DNA, the CDR3 is TGTGCCAGCAGCCAAGACTACCAAGAGACCCAGTACTTC.

This clone was counted a single time. The chain uses TRBV28 and TRBJ1-4; D not resolved. The CDR3 consists of 15 residues. Germline V gene sequence: CDR1 MDHEN, CDR2 SYDVKM. V was shortened by 5 bases and J by 4 bases, with 14 bases between the two germline ends. The CDR3 DNA follows: TGTGCCAGCAGTCCCACTGTACTTCATAATGAAAAACTGTTTTTT. Its protein is CASSPTVLHNEKLFF.

This clone was seen just once. The DNA is left out, because the CDR3 cannot be placed on it with certainty; the CDR3 is given as TCRdb lists it. The chain employs TRBV4-2 and TRBJ2-1; TRBD1 is the table's D call and was not checked against the DNA. The germline V gene encodes CDR1 LGHNA and CDR2 YNFKEQ. A total of 14 residues make up the CDR3, ends included. The CDR3 sequence: CASSFGPGRNEQFF.

The chain joins TRBV30 to TRBJ1-5; possible D gene TRBD1, 6 bases. CDR1 GTSNPN and CDR2 SVGIG come from the germline V gene (reference sequence). This CDR3 comprises 13 residues. The V end was cut by 1 base, the J end by 7 bases, with 11 bases between. In DNA, the CDR3 is TGTGCCTGGAGTGAATCAGGGGACCAGCCCCAGCATTTT. Translating it yields CAWSESGDQPQHF.

This sequence joins TRBV28 and TRBJ2-7; D remains unclear. Germline loops: CDR1 MDHEN, CDR2 SYDVKM. V was shortened by 5 bases and J by 0 bases, with 8 bases between the two germline ends. This CDR3 contains 13 residues. CDR3 DNA sequence: TGTGCCAGCAGTCCAGACAACTCCTACGAGCAGTACTTC. Translated: CASSPDNSYEQYF.